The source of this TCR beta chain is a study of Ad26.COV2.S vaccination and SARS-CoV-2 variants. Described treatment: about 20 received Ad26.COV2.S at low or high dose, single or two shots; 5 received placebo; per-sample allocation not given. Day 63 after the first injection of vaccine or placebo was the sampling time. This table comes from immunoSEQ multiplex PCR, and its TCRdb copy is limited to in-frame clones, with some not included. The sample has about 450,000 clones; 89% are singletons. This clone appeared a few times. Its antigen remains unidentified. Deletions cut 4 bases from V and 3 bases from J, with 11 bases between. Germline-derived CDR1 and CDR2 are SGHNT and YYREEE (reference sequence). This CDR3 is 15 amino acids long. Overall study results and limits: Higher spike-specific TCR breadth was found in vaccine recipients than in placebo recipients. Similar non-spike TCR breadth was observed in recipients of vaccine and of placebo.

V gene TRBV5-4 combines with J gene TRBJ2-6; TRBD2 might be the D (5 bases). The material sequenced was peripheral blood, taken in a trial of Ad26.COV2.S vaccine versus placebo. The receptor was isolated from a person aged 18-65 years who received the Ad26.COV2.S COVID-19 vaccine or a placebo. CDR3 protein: CASSPPGGGANVLTF. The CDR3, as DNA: TGTGCCAGCAGCCCCCCCGGAGGTGGGGCCAACGTCCTGACTTTC.